This is a list of T cell receptor beta chains from one sample in a study of blood T cell repertoires in COVID-19. Assay used: immunoSEQ multiplex PCR; TCRdb lists only in-frame clones, some missing. The sample contains 200,000 to 250,000 clones, around 84% of which appear only once. Material: peripheral blood. The source is a man aged 30 to 45 with active or convalescent COVID-19. Both conserved end residues are part of each CDR3. The order of the fields is V gene, D gene, clone size, J gene, CDR3 protein, CDR3 DNA. D genes are given only for firm matches. Rows give clone size only sometimes, using once, few, many, or a class for an expanded clone.

V gene: TRBV6-5; D gene: TRBD2; clone size: .; J gene: TRBJ2-1; CDR3 protein: CASSYYGRAAYNEQFF; CDR3 DNA: TGTGCCAGCAGTTATTACGGGAGGGCCGCCTACAATGAGCAGTTCTTC
V gene: TRBV29-1; D gene: TRBD1; clone size: few; J gene: TRBJ1-2; CDR3 protein: CSARSGTGGWGNYGYTF; CDR3 DNA: TGCAGCGCAAGATCCGGGACAGGGGGCTGGGGGAACTATGGCTACACCTTC
V gene: TRBV30; D gene: TRBD2; clone size: .; J gene: TRBJ2-2; CDR3 protein: CAWLILAGAGTGELFF; CDR3 DNA: TGTGCCTGGCTCATACTGGCGGGAGCTGGCACCGGGGAGCTGTTTTTT
V gene: TRBV5-1; D gene: TRBD1; clone size: .; J gene: TRBJ2-1; CDR3 protein: CASSATGVMGEQFF; CDR3 DNA: TGCGCCAGCAGCGCCACAGGGGTGATGGGTGAGCAGTTCTTC
V gene: TRBV15; D gene: .; clone size: .; J gene: TRBJ2-2; CDR3 protein: CATSRDWTESGGELFF; CDR3 DNA: TGTGCCACCAGCAGAGATTGGACAGAGTCGGGCGGGGAGCTGTTTTTT
V gene: TRBV2; D gene: TRBD1; clone size: .; J gene: TRBJ1-1; CDR3 protein: CASSEDRGNTEAFF; CDR3 DNA: TGTGCCAGCAGTGAGGACAGGGGGAACACTGAAGCTTTCTTT
V gene: TRBV19; D gene: TRBD2; clone size: few; J gene: TRBJ2-1; CDR3 protein: CASRIAGSYNEQFF; CDR3 DNA: TGTGCCAGTAGGATAGCGGGCTCCTACAATGAGCAGTTCTTC
V gene: TRBV28; D gene: TRBD2; clone size: .; J gene: TRBJ2-7; CDR3 protein: CASSPSGSGKREQYF; CDR3 DNA: TGTGCCAGCAGCCCTAGCGGGAGTGGGAAGAGGGAGCAGTACTTC
V gene: TRBV5-4; D gene: .; clone size: .; J gene: TRBJ2-5; CDR3 protein: CASSEGERQETQYF; CDR3 DNA: TGTGCCAGCAGCGAGGGGGAACGCCAAGAGACCCAGTACTTC
V gene: TRBV28; D gene: TRBD1; clone size: .; J gene: TRBJ1-6; CDR3 protein: CASRISGQGNSPLHF; CDR3 DNA: TGTGCCAGCCGCATATCCGGACAGGGTAATTCACCCCTCCACTTT
V gene: TRBV4-3; D gene: TRBD1; clone size: few; J gene: TRBJ1-5; CDR3 protein: CASSQDLGTGLNQPQHF; CDR3 DNA: TGCGCCAGCAGCCAAGATCTGGGGACAGGCCTAAATCAGCCCCAGCATTTT
V gene: TRBV4-1; D gene: .; clone size: .; J gene: TRBJ1-4; CDR3 protein: CASSQLTGQNEKLFF; CDR3 DNA: TGCGCCAGCAGCCAATTGACAGGCCAGAATGAAAAACTGTTTTTT
V gene: TRBV28; D gene: .; clone size: .; J gene: TRBJ1-5; CDR3 protein: CASSFGTSSNQPQHF; CDR3 DNA: TGTGCCAGCAGTTTTGGGACATCTAGCAATCAGCCCCAGCATTTT
V gene: TRBV5-1; D gene: TRBD2; clone size: .; J gene: TRBJ2-1; CDR3 protein: CASSTKLAGGPNEQFF; CDR3 DNA: TGCGCCAGCAGCACCAAACTAGCGGGAGGCCCGAATGAGCAGTTCTTC
V gene: TRBV6-1; D gene: TRBD1; clone size: .; J gene: TRBJ1-2; CDR3 protein: CASSEGRGRDYGYTF; CDR3 DNA: TGTGCCAGCAGTGAGGGTAGGGGGCGCGACTATGGCTACACCTTC
V gene: TRBV20-1; D gene: .; clone size: .; J gene: TRBJ2-5; CDR3 protein: CSAARAETQYF; CDR3 DNA: TGCAGTGCTGCCAGGGCCGAGACCCAGTACTTC
V gene: TRBV3-1/TRBV3-2; D gene: .; clone size: few; J gene: TRBJ1-2; CDR3 protein: CASSQGLIYGYTF; CDR3 DNA: TGTGCCAGCAGCCAGGGACTGATCTATGGCTACACCTTC
V gene: TRBV6-5; D gene: .; clone size: .; J gene: TRBJ1-3; CDR3 protein: CASSPTGISGNTIYF; CDR3 DNA: TGTGCCAGCTCCCCTACAGGGATCTCTGGAAACACCATATATTTT
V gene: TRBV27; D gene: .; clone size: .; J gene: TRBJ1-5; CDR3 protein: CASSFSGDNQPQHF; CDR3 DNA: TGTGCCAGCAGTTTTTCAGGGGACAATCAGCCCCAGCATTTT
V gene: TRBV4-1; D gene: TRBD1; clone size: once; J gene: TRBJ2-7; CDR3 protein: CASSHTGTGGFEQYF; CDR3 DNA: TGCGCCAGCAGCCACACCGGGACAGGGGGATTCGAGCAGTACTTC
V gene: TRBV6-6; D gene: .; clone size: .; J gene: TRBJ2-7; CDR3 protein: CASSYSIRGSYEQYF; CDR3 DNA: TGTGCCAGCAGTTACTCGATCAGGGGTTCCTACGAGCAGTACTTC
V gene: TRBV5-1; D gene: TRBD1; clone size: .; J gene: TRBJ2-2; CDR3 protein: CASSSLVGTGDTGELFF; CDR3 DNA: TGCGCCAGCAGCTCCCTGGTGGGGACAGGGGACACCGGGGAGCTGTTTTTT
V gene: TRBV4-1; D gene: .; clone size: .; J gene: TRBJ1-1; CDR3 protein: CASRVAGNTEAFF; CDR3 DNA: TGCGCCAGCAGGGTCGCGGGGAACACTGAAGCTTTCTTT
V gene: TRBV5-1; D gene: TRBD1; clone size: .; J gene: TRBJ1-6; CDR3 protein: CASSTDREWPLHF; CDR3 DNA: TGCGCCAGCAGCACGGACAGGGAGTGGCCCCTCCACTTT
V gene: TRBV24-1; D gene: .; clone size: .; J gene: TRBJ1-2; CDR3 protein: CATRPGSADYGYTF; CDR3 DNA: TGTGCCACCAGGCCGGGGTCTGCCGACTATGGCTACACCTTC
V gene: TRBV28; D gene: .; clone size: .; J gene: TRBJ2-7; CDR3 protein: CASSLLQDSYEQYF; CDR3 DNA: TGTGCCAGCAGTTTATTACAGGACTCCTACGAGCAGTACTTC
V gene: TRBV4-1; D gene: TRBD1; clone size: .; J gene: TRBJ1-6; CDR3 protein: CASSQEQGANSPLHF; CDR3 DNA: TGCGCCAGCAGCCAAGAACAGGGGGCGAATTCACCCCTCCACTTT
V gene: TRBV28; D gene: TRBD1; clone size: .; J gene: TRBJ1-5; CDR3 protein: CASSRTGVSNQPQHF; CDR3 DNA: TGTGCCAGCAGCCGTACAGGGGTCAGCAATCAGCCCCAGCATTTT
V gene: TRBV4-1; D gene: .; clone size: .; J gene: TRBJ1-1; CDR3 protein: CASSEQGQATEAFF; CDR3 DNA: TGCGCCAGCAGCGAACAGGGTCAGGCCACTGAAGCTTTCTTT
V gene: TRBV5-4; D gene: TRBD1; clone size: .; J gene: TRBJ2-2; CDR3 protein: CASSKGQENTGELFF; CDR3 DNA: TGTGCCAGCAGCAAGGGACAGGAAAACACCGGGGAGCTGTTTTTT
V gene: TRBV5-1; D gene: .; clone size: .; J gene: TRBJ2-3; CDR3 protein: CASSFGTDTQYF; CDR3 DNA: TGCGCCAGCAGCTTCGGCACAGATACGCAGTATTTT
V gene: TRBV9; D gene: .; clone size: few; J gene: TRBJ2-7; CDR3 protein: CASSVDTADYEQYF; CDR3 DNA: TGTGCCAGCAGCGTAGACACAGCCGACTACGAGCAGTACTTC
V gene: TRBV19; D gene: TRBD1; clone size: .; J gene: TRBJ1-5; CDR3 protein: CASSGTGLRGTQHF; CDR3 DNA: TGTGCCAGTAGTGGGACAGGGCTACGGGGGACCCAGCATTTT
V gene: TRBV18; D gene: .; clone size: .; J gene: TRBJ2-7; CDR3 protein: CASSPQGEPGRAEQYF; CDR3 DNA: TGTGCCAGCTCACCCCAGGGCGAGCCGGGCCGGGCCGAGCAGTACTTC
V gene: TRBV29-1; D gene: TRBD1; clone size: .; J gene: TRBJ2-5; CDR3 protein: CSVLDRGALETQYF; CDR3 DNA: TGCAGCGTCCTGGACAGGGGTGCATTAGAGACCCAGTACTTC
V gene: TRBV4-1; D gene: TRBD1; clone size: .; J gene: TRBJ2-7; CDR3 protein: CASSQSRGQFYEQYF; CDR3 DNA: TGCGCCAGCAGCCAGAGCAGGGGGCAGTTCTACGAGCAGTACTTC
V gene: TRBV7-2; D gene: .; clone size: few; J gene: TRBJ2-7; CDR3 protein: CASSLRRGDEQYF; CDR3 DNA: TGTGCCAGCAGCTTGCGCCGTGGAGACGAGCAGTACTTC
V gene: TRBV19; D gene: .; clone size: once; J gene: TRBJ1-3; CDR3 protein: CASSPSGNTIYF; CDR3 DNA: TGTGCCAGTAGTCCTTCGGGAAACACCATATATTTT
V gene: TRBV18; D gene: .; clone size: .; J gene: TRBJ1-6; CDR3 protein: CASSREGAGSPLHF; CDR3 DNA: TGTGCCAGCTCACGGGAGGGCGCGGGTTCACCCCTCCACTTT
V gene: TRBV30; D gene: .; clone size: .; J gene: TRBJ2-3; CDR3 protein: CAWSVSGDTQYF; CDR3 DNA: TGTGCCTGGAGTGTATCCGGAGATACGCAGTATTTT
V gene: TRBV4-3; D gene: TRBD1; clone size: once; J gene: TRBJ2-1; CDR3 protein: CASSQGGDRGRNEQFF; CDR3 DNA: TGCGCCAGCAGCCAAGGTGGGGACAGGGGGCGAAATGAGCAGTTCTTC
V gene: TRBV29-1; D gene: .; clone size: .; J gene: TRBJ2-1; CDR3 protein: CSVVNGSSYNEQFF; CDR3 DNA: TGCAGCGTTGTCAACGGTAGCTCCTACAATGAGCAGTTCTTC
V gene: TRBV27; D gene: .; clone size: .; J gene: TRBJ2-3; CDR3 protein: CASSPRTALSTDTQYF; CDR3 DNA: TGTGCCAGCAGCCCCCGGACAGCCCTTAGCACAGATACGCAGTATTTT
V gene: TRBV9; D gene: TRBD2; clone size: .; J gene: TRBJ2-1; CDR3 protein: CASSGTSLDEQFF; CDR3 DNA: TGTGCCAGCAGCGGGACTAGTTTAGATGAGCAGTTCTTC
V gene: TRBV6-5; D gene: .; clone size: .; J gene: TRBJ1-2; CDR3 protein: CASLDQGGYGYTF; CDR3 DNA: TGTGCCAGCCTGGACCAGGGTGGCTATGGCTACACCTTC
V gene: TRBV15; D gene: .; clone size: .; J gene: TRBJ2-4; CDR3 protein: CATSIRALGKNIQYF; CDR3 DNA: TGTGCCACCAGCATTAGAGCGCTAGGAAAAAACATTCAGTACTTC
V gene: TRBV12-5; D gene: TRBD1; clone size: few; J gene: TRBJ2-7; CDR3 protein: CASGLAKTGGSVYEQYF; CDR3 DNA: TGTGCTAGTGGTTTGGCCAAAACAGGGGGCAGTGTCTACGAGCAGTACTTC
V gene: TRBV7-9; D gene: .; clone size: .; J gene: TRBJ2-1; CDR3 protein: CASSLPSSYNEQFF; CDR3 DNA: TGTGCCAGCAGCTTACCGAGCTCCTACAATGAGCAGTTCTTC
V gene: TRBV3-1/TRBV3-2; D gene: .; clone size: .; J gene: TRBJ1-4; CDR3 protein: CASSQSRAEKLFF; CDR3 DNA: TGTGCCAGCAGCCAAAGTAGAGCGGAAAAACTGTTTTTT
V gene: TRBV6-2/TRBV6-3; D gene: TRBD1; clone size: .; J gene: TRBJ1-6; CDR3 protein: CASSYTMGQGSSYNSPLHF; CDR3 DNA: TGTGCCAGCAGTTACACAATGGGACAGGGGAGCTCCTATAATTCACCCCTCCACTTT